A single sample gave rise to the 29 T cell receptor beta chains below, sequenced in a study of technical replicates of blood from a few donors. TCRdb keeps only in-frame clones here, not all; method: immunoSEQ multiplex PCR. This sample has around 67,000 clones, with roughly 92% found just once. Sequencing input: T cells isolated from PBMCs. The source is a human donor in good health.

The chain employs TRBV29-1 and TRBJ2-3; possible D gene TRBD2, 6 bases. The germline gives CDR1 SQVTM, CDR2 ANQGSEA. Trimming stripped 6 bases from V and 1 base from J, with 14 bases between. The CDR3 has 14 amino acids. CDR3 amino acids: CSVDLQRGTDTQYF. CDR3 nucleotides: TGCAGCGTGGACCTGCAGCGGGGCACAGATACGCAGTATTTT.

The V gene is TRBV5-5, the J gene TRBJ2-1, with 10 bases identical to TRBD1. V shed 3 bases, J shed 4 bases, and the junction held 7 bases outside the gene matches. Germline CDR1 is SGHKS and CDR2 is YYEKEE (reference sequence). The CDR3 consists of 16 residues. As DNA, the CDR3 is TGTGCCAGCAGCTCGCCGGGACAGGGGTCTTACAATGAGCAGTTCTTC. Its translation is CASSSPGQGSYNEQFF.

The chain carries TRBV27 and TRBJ2-7, with TRBD1 matching 7 bases. Germline CDR1 reads MNHEY; CDR2 reads SMNVEV (reference sequence). The CDR3 length is 17 residues. V dropped 6 bases and J dropped 2; count of bases not matched to a gene: 16. The CDR3, as DNA: TGTGCCAGCAGCCTTCAAGGTAGTGGGACAGCGACCTACGAGCAGTACTTC. Protein product: CASSLQGSGTATYEQYF.

The rearrangement links TRBV28 to TRBJ1-1; no firm D call. In germline, CDR1 is MDHEN, CDR2 SYDVKM. Deletions cut 3 bases from V and 7 bases from J, with 12 bases between. This CDR3 region has 13 residues. CDR3 DNA: TGTGCCAGCAGTTTTTGGCAGAGGAGTGAAGCTTTCTTT. Its protein is CASSFWQRSEAFF. Based on the CDR3 plus reference TRBV28 and TRBJ1-1, the full variable domain is DVKVTQSSRYLVKRTGEKVFLECVQDMDHENMFWYRQDPGLGLRLIYFSYDVKMKEKGDIPEGYSVSREKKERFSLILESASTNQTSMYLCASSFWQRSEAFFGQGTRLTVV.

The J gene is TRBJ2-5, the V gene TRBV2; TRBD2 matches at 8 bases. V shed 2 bases and J 5 bases; nucleotides not matched to a gene: 10. The CDR3 sequence is 16 residues long. CDR1 is SNHLY and CDR2 is FYNNEI in the germline V gene. The CDR3 DNA follows: TGTGCCAGCAGTGAATGGGGTAGCGGGACGGGGGAGACCCAGTACTTC. The encoded protein is CASSEWGSGTGETQYF.

The chain is built from TRBV19 and TRBJ2-3; 10 bases match TRBD1. The trim removed 3 bases at V and 2 bases at J, leaving 5 bases unmatched. The CDR3 loop spans 16 amino acids. CDR1 LNHDA and CDR2 SQIVND come from the germline V gene (reference sequence). The CDR3 region is CASSIGDRGYTDTQYF. The CDR3, as DNA: TGTGCCAGTAGTATTGGGGACAGGGGTTACACAGATACGCAGTATTTT.

This clone was seen a single time. The CDR3 nucleotides are TGTGCCAGCAGTGCGTCAGGGGGCGTCACCGGGGAGCTGTTTTTT. This encodes CASSASGGVTGELFF. The chain has TRBV6-4 and TRBJ2-2; 8 nucleotides agree with TRBD1. Looked up from germline, CDR1 is MRHNA and CDR2 is SNTAGT. Trimming removed 4 bases from V and 4 bases from J; junction bases left unmatched: 5. The CDR3 covers 15 residues.

The chain combines TRBV25-1 with TRBJ1-2; 9 positions agree with TRBD1. This CDR3 spans 15 amino acids. Germline V gene sequence: CDR1 MGHDK, CDR2 SYGVNS. The V segment lost 2 bases and the J segment 2 bases; nucleotides outside the gene matches: 3. The CDR3 here is CASSEPGQGNYGYTF. The CDR3 DNA sequence: TGTGCCAGCAGTGAACCTGGACAGGGGAACTATGGCTACACCTTC.

This rearrangement joins TRBV2 to TRBJ2-1; D perhaps matches TRBD2 (6 bases). The germline V gene encodes CDR1 SNHLY and CDR2 FYNNEI. CDR3 length equals 16 residues. V shed 6 bases and J shed 0 bases, with 15 bases lying between them. CDR3 bases: TGTGCCAGCAGGATCTCTGGGGGGAACTCCTACAATGAGCAGTTCTTC. As protein: CASRISGGNSYNEQFF.

This chain connects TRBV7-2 to TRBJ1-4; 11 positions agree with TRBD1. The V gene's germline CDR1 is SGHTA and CDR2 FQGNSA. Unmatched junction bases numbered 5, after V lost 5 bases and J lost 9 bases. The CDR3 covers 14 residues. The CDR3 loop is CASSGQGAFKKLFF. In DNA form, the CDR3 reads TGTGCCAGCAGCGGACAGGGGGCGTTCAAAAAACTGTTTTTT. The full variable domain, completed using reference TRBV7-2 and TRBJ1-4, is GAGVSQSPSNKVTEKGKDVELRCDPISGHTALYWYRQSLGQGLEFLIYFQGNSAPDKSGLPSDRFSAERTGGSVSTLTIQRTQQEDSAVYLCASSGQGAFKKLFFGSGTQLSVL.

The V call is TRBV11-2, the J call TRBJ2-7, with D unresolved. The CDR3 contains 12 residues. Germline V gene sequence: CDR1 SGHAT, CDR2 FQNNGV. Trimming took 5 bases from V and 3 from J, leaving 8 bases between them. The CDR3 here is CASSISVYEQYF. The CDR3 DNA is TGTGCCAGCAGCATTTCAGTCTACGAGCAGTACTTC.

The chain recombines TRBV5-4 with TRBJ2-3, with 9 bases identical to TRBD2. Per germline, CDR1 SGHNT and CDR2 YYREEE (reference sequence). The CDR3 is made up of 16 amino acids. Trimming took 0 bases from V and 2 from J; bases not matched to a gene: 4. CDR3 amino acids: CASSLGGGGPTDTQYF. DNA of the CDR3: TGTGCCAGCAGCTTGGGCGGGGGGGGGCCCACAGATACGCAGTATTTT.

This clone has just a few counts. This chain connects TRBV7-3 to TRBJ1-2, with D possibly being TRBD1 (6 bases). CDR1 and CDR2 (germline): SGHTA, FQGTGA. The CDR3 length is 13 residues. Trimming took 4 bases from V and 8 from J, leaving 14 bases between them. The CDR3 DNA follows: TGTGCCAGCAGCTCTTCAGGGGAAGAAGGCTACACCTTC. Its protein is CASSSSGEEGYTF.

This clone appeared a few times. This chain joins TRBV5-6 and TRBJ1-2; D may be TRBD1 (5 bases). The CDR3 runs to 12 residues. Germline CDR1 reads SGHDT; CDR2 reads YYEEEE. V dropped 6 bases and J dropped 2 bases, with 8 bases sitting between them. The CDR3 is CASMGGNYGYTF. The CDR3 DNA reads TGTGCCAGCATGGGGGGGAACTATGGCTACACCTTC.

This clone showed up just a few times. The chain couples TRBV30 to TRBJ2-3; 15 positions match TRBD2. The CDR3 extends over 14 amino acids. The V gene's germline CDR1 is GTSNPN and CDR2 SVGIG (reference sequence). Losses at the gene ends were 5 bases for V and 3 bases for J; bases not matched to a gene: 0. CDR3 bases: TGTGCCTGGGGACTAGCGGGAGGGACAGATACGCAGTATTTT. It codes for CAWGLAGGTDTQYF.

The V and J genes are TRBV5-1 and TRBJ2-7; D remains unclear. The germline V and J ends were trimmed by 6 bases and 3 bases, with 16 bases remaining between them. Germline V gives CDR1 SGHRS, CDR2 YFSETQ. This CDR3 is 14 amino acids long. CDR3 DNA: TGCGCCAGCAACCAGCTCCCTGAGGACTACGAGCAGTACTTC. Protein sequence: CASNQLPEDYEQYF.

The chain recombines TRBV4-3 with TRBJ2-1; D is ambiguous. The V and J ends lost 2 bases and 2 bases respectively, with 7 bases between them. This CDR3 comprises 14 residues. Germline lookup yields CDR1 LGHNA and CDR2 YSLEER. CDR3 DNA sequence: TGCGCCAGCAGCCAACGACAAGCCTACAATGAGCAGTTCTTC. Amino acid sequence: CASSQRQAYNEQFF.

V and J are TRBV7-9 and TRBJ2-7; D is undetermined. Between the trimmed V and J ends, which lost 6 bases and 2 bases, there was a span of 2 bases. The CDR3 sequence is 10 residues long. The V gene's germline CDR1 is SEHNR and CDR2 FQNEAQ (reference sequence). The CDR3 bases are TGTGCCAGCAGTACCTACGAGCAGTACTTC. Protein product: CASSTYEQYF.

This clone was recorded once. V usage is TRBV6-1 and J usage is TRBJ2-7; D possibly corresponds to TRBD2 (5 bases). V lost 8 bases, J lost 1 base, and 12 bases lay in between. Germline CDR1 and CDR2: MNHNS and SASEGT. The CDR3 has 13 residues. DNA of the CDR3: TGTGCCAGCGTAGTCGGAGGATCCTACGAGCAGTACTTC. Translating gives CASVVGGSYEQYF.

V gene TRBV25-1 combines with J gene TRBJ2-2, with 8 bases aligning to TRBD1. With V trimmed by 4 bases and J by 6 bases, 4 bases remained unmatched. Germline V gene lookup returns CDR1 MGHDK and CDR2 SYGVNS. The CDR3 extends over 14 amino acids. The CDR3: CASSGSGGSGELFF. The CDR3 DNA follows: TGTGCCAGCAGTGGCTCAGGGGGCTCCGGGGAGCTGTTTTTT.

This clone occurred a few times. The chain combines TRBV5-1 with TRBJ1-1; 8 nucleotides align to TRBD1. V lost 0 bases and J lost 8; bases outside the gene matches: 0. The CDR3 extends over 12 amino acids. Germline loops: CDR1 SGHRS, CDR2 YFSETQ. Here the CDR3 DNA reads TGCGCCAGCAGCTTGGGGACAGGGGAAGCTTTCTTT. Its translation is CASSLGTGEAFF.

The chain is built from TRBV25-1 and TRBJ2-7; the D is unclear. V lost 3 bases to trimming and J lost 9 bases, with 12 bases between them. There are 12 residues in the CDR3. CDR1 and CDR2 from the germline V gene are MGHDK and SYGVNS. The CDR3 DNA is TGTGCCAGCAGTGACACCCTTTCGGGGCAGTACTTC. It translates to CASSDTLSGQYF.

The rearrangement uses TRBV4-2 and TRBJ2-2; D is unresolved. V dropped 0 bases and J dropped 1 base, with 9 bases sitting between them. Germline values: CDR1 LGHNA, CDR2 YNFKEQ. CDR3 length: 16 residues. The CDR3 DNA is TGTGCCAGCAGCCAAGAAACCAACTGGAACACCGGGGAGCTGTTTTTT. Its protein is CASSQETNWNTGELFF.

This chain connects TRBV2 to TRBJ1-1; D is possibly TRBD1 (5 bases). Per the germline V gene, CDR1 is SNHLY and CDR2 is FYNNEI. The CDR3 sequence is 15 residues long. V lost 3 bases and J 2 bases, leaving 13 bases between the germline ends. The CDR3 sequence: CASSDLQDPNTEAFF. The CDR3 DNA reads as TGTGCCAGCAGTGATTTACAGGACCCAAACACTGAAGCTTTCTTT.

The gene calls are TRBV2 and TRBJ2-3; 7 bases are shared with TRBD1. Germline V gene lookup returns CDR1 SNHLY and CDR2 FYNNEI. After removal of 7 bases from V and 3 bases from J, the junction contained 1 base not matched to a gene. The CDR3 runs to 12 residues. CDR3 coding DNA: TGTGCCAGCATACAGGGGACAGATACGCAGTATTTT. Protein: CASIQGTDTQYF.

The chain joins TRBV5-1 to TRBJ1-5; 7 positions match TRBD1. The CDR3 loop spans 14 amino acids. Germline CDR1 is SGHRS and CDR2 is YFSETQ. V lost 4 bases and J lost 7; bases outside the gene matches: 8. The CDR3 nucleotides are TGCGCCAGCAGCCCGGAGGGGGCTGGGCAGCCCCAGCATTTT. This sequence encodes CASSPEGAGQPQHF.

The chain recombines TRBV2 with TRBJ1-5, with D unresolved. Trimming took 1 base from V and 2 from J, leaving 12 bases between them. CDR1 and CDR2 from the germline V gene are SNHLY and FYNNEI. This CDR3 spans 16 amino acids. The CDR3 sequence: CASSEDSGVGNQPQHF. The CDR3 DNA sequence: TGTGCCAGCAGTGAAGATTCCGGGGTCGGCAATCAGCCCCAGCATTTT.

The V call is TRBV7-8, the J call TRBJ2-1; D unresolved. The CDR3 contains 12 residues. V was cut by 1 base and J by 9 bases, with 7 bases left in between. Per germline, CDR1 SGHVS and CDR2 FQNEAQ. In DNA, the CDR3 is TGTGCCAGCAGCTTAGTAGCTTCTGAGCAGTTCTTC. This sequence encodes CASSLVASEQFF.

J is TRBJ2-2 and V is TRBV27; TRBD1 matches at 7 bases. CDR3 length: 14 residues. CDR1 and CDR2 from the germline V gene are MNHEY and SMNVEV (reference sequence). With V trimmed by 8 bases and J by 1 base, 4 bases remained unmatched. The CDR3 DNA is TGTGCCAGCTCCCGGACAGGGAACACCGGGGAGCTGTTTTTT. Its protein product is CASSRTGNTGELFF.